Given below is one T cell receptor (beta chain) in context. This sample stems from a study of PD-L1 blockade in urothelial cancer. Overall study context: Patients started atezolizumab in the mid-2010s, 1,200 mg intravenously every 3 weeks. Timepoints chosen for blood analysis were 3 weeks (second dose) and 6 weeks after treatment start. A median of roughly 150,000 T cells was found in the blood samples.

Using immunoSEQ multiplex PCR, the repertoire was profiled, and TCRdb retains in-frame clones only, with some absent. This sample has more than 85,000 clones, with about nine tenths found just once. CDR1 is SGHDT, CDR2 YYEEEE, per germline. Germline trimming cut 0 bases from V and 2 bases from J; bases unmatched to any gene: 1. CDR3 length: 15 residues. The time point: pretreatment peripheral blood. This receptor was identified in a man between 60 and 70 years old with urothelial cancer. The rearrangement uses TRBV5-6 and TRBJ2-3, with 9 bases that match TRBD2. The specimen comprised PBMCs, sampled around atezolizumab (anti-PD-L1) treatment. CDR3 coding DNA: TGTGCCAGCAGCTTGGAGCGGGGGGCCACAGATACGCAGTATTTT. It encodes CASSLERGATDTQYF.